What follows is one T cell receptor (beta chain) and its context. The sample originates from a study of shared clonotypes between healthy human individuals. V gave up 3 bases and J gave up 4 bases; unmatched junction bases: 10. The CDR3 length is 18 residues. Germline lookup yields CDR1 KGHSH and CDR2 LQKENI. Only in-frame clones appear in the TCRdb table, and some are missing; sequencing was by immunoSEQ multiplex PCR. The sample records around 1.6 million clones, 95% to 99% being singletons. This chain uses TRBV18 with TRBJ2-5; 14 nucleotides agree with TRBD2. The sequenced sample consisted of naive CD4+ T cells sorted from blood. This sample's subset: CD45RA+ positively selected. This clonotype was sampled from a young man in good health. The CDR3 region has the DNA TGTGCCAGCTCACCGAGGGGGTCCGGGACTAGCGGGAGAGAGACCCAGTACTTC. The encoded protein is CASSPRGSGTSGRETQYF.